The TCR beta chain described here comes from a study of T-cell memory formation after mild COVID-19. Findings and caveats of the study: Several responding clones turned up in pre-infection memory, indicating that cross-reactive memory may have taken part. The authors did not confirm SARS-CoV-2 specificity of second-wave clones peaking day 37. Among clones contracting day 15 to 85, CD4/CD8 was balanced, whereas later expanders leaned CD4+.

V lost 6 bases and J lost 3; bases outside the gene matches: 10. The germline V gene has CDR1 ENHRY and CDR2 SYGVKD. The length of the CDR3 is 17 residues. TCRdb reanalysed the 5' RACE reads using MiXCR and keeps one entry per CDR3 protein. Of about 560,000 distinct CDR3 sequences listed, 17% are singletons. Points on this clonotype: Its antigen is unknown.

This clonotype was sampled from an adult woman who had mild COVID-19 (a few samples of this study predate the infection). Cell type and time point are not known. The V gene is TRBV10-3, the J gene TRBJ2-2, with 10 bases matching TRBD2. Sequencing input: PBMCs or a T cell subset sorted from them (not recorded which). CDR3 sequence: CAIRRSLAGGDTGELFF. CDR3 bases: TGTGCCATCAGAAGATCATTAGCGGGAGGAGACACCGGGGAGCTGTTTTTT.